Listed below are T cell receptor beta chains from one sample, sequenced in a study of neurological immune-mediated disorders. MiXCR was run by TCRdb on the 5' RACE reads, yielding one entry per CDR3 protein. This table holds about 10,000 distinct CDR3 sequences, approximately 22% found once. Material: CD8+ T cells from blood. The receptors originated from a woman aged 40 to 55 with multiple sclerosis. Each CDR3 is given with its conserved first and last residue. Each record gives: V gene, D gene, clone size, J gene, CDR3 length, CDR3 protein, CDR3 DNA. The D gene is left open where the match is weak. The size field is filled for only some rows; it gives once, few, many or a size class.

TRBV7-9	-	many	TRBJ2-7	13	CASSSHVSYEQYF	TGTGCCAGCAGCTCCCACGTATCCTACGAGCAGTACTTC
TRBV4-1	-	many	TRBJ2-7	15	CASSPLTGDVSEQYF	TGCGCCAGCAGCCCCTTAACTGGGGACGTCTCCGAGCAGTACTTC
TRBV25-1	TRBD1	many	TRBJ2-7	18	CASSARYHDRGGSYEQYF	TGTGCCAGCAGTGCACGCTACCATGACAGGGGGGGCTCCTACGAGCAGTACTTC
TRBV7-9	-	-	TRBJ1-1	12	CASSPSGGEAFF	TGTGCCAGCAGCCCATCGGGGGGGGAAGCTTTCTTT
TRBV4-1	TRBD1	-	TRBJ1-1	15	CASSHPGQMNTEAFF	TGCGCCAGCAGCCATCCGGGACAGATGAACACTGAAGCTTTCTTT
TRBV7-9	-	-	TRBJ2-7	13	CASSRLVAYEQYF	TGTGCCAGCAGCCGTCTGGTAGCCTACGAGCAGTACTTC
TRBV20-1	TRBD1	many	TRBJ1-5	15	CSVPGTGGYNQPQHF	TGCAGTGTCCCGGGGACAGGGGGCTACAATCAGCCCCAGCATTTT
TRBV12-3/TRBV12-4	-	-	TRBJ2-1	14	CASIMDRPYNEQFF	TGTGCCAGCATAATGGACAGACCATACAATGAGCAGTTCTTC
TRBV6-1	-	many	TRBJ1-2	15	CASSEFARANYGYTF	TGTGCCAGCAGTGAATTCGCCAGGGCTAACTATGGCTACACCTTC
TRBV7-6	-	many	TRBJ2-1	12	CASSLGGYEQFF	TGTGCCAGCAGCTTAGGGGGCTATGAGCAGTTCTTC
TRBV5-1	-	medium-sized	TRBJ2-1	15	CASSGKGQGVNEQFF	TGCGCCAGCAGCGGGAAGGGGCAGGGAGTCAATGAGCAGTTCTTC
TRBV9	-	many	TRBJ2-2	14	CASRRDGGTGELFF	TGTGCCAGCAGGCGCGACGGAGGTACCGGGGAGCTGTTTTTT
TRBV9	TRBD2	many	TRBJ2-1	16	CASSIPAGASYNEQFF	TGTGCCAGCAGCATCCCAGCGGGGGCTTCCTACAATGAGCAGTTCTTC
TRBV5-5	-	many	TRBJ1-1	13	CASSLYVRTEAFF	TGTGCCAGCAGCTTGTACGTCAGGACTGAAGCTTTCTTT
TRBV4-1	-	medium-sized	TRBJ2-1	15	CASSQESSSYNEQFF	TGCGCCAGCAGCCAAGAGTCCAGCTCCTACAATGAGCAGTTCTTC
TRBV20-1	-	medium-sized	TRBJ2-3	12	CSARELRDTQYF	TGCAGTGCTAGAGAACTAAGAGATACGCAGTATTTT
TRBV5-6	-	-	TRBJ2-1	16	CASSLARQSSYNEQFF	TGTGCCAGCAGCTTGGCCCGGCAGAGCTCCTACAATGAGCAGTTCTTC
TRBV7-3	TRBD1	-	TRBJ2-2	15	CASSAIQGAGGELFF	TGTGCCAGCAGCGCCATACAGGGGGCCGGCGGGGAGCTGTTTTTT
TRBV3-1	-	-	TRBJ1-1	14	CASSHSSRNTEAFF	TGTGCCAGCAGCCATTCGTCTAGGAACACTGAAGCTTTCTTT
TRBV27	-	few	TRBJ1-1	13	CASSLLVFTEAFF	TGTGCCAGCAGTTTGCTTGTTTTCACTGAAGCTTTCTTT
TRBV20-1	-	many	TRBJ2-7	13	CSASIGVAYEQYF	TGCAGTGCTAGTATTGGTGTGGCCTACGAGCAGTACTTC
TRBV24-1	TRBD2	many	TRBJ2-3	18	CATSDLDIAGAPTDTQYF	TGTGCCACCAGTGATTTGGACATAGCGGGGGCCCCCACAGATACGCAGTATTTT
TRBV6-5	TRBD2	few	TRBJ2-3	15	CASSLTSGGADTQYF	TGTGCCAGCAGCCTGACTAGCGGGGGAGCAGATACGCAGTATTTT
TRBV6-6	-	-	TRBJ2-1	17	CASSFPKVALGVGEQFF	TGTGCCAGCAGTTTTCCCAAGGTAGCCCTGGGGGTTGGTGAGCAGTTCTTC
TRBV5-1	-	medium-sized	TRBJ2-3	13	CASSLAKADTQYF	TGCGCCAGCAGCTTGGCCAAGGCAGATACGCAGTATTTT
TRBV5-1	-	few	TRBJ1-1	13	CASSLAANTEAFF	TGCGCCAGCAGCTTGGCAGCGAACACTGAAGCTTTCTTT
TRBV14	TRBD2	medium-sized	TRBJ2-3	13	CASKSGLGDTQYF	TGTGCCAGCAAATCGGGACTAGGAGATACGCAGTATTTT
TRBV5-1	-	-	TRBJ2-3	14	CASFPGELSDTQYF	TGCGCCAGCTTTCCGGGGGAGTTATCAGATACGCAGTATTTT
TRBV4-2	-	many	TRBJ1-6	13	CASSQVQNSPLHF	TGTGCCAGCAGCCAAGTACAGAATTCACCCCTCCACTTT
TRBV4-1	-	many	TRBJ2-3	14	CASSHPPPVDTQYF	TGCGCCAGCAGCCACCCCCCTCCGGTAGATACGCAGTATTTT
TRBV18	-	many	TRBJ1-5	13	CASSPLRRQPQHF	TGTGCCAGCTCACCGTTACGGCGTCAGCCCCAGCATTTT
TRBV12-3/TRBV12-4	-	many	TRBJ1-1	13	CASRAGGNTEAFF	TGTGCCAGCAGAGCTGGGGGGAACACTGAAGCTTTCTTT
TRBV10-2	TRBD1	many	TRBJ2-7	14	CASRSGQGNYEQYF	TGCGCCAGCAGGTCGGGACAGGGAAACTACGAGCAGTACTTC
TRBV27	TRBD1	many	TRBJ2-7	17	CASSSRKPGQGSGEQYF	TGTGCCAGCAGTTCCCGGAAGCCGGGACAGGGAAGTGGCGAGCAGTACTTC
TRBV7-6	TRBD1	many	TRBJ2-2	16	CASSPSTGEGAGELFF	TGTGCCAGCAGCCCCTCGACAGGGGAAGGCGCCGGGGAGCTGTTTTTT
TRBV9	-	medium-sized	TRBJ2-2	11	CASSVAGELFF	TGTGCCAGCAGCGTAGCCGGGGAGCTGTTTTTT
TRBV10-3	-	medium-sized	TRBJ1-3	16	CAISDPTDGWGNTIYF	TGTGCCATCAGTGATCCTACGGACGGGTGGGGAAACACCATATATTTT
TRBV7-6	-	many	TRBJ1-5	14	CASSLGERGQPQHF	TGTGCCAGCAGCTTAGGCGAACGGGGTCAGCCCCAGCATTTT
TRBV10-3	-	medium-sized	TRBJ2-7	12	CATREPPYEQYF	TGTGCCACCCGGGAGCCTCCCTACGAGCAGTACTTC
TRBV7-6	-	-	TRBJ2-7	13	CASSSGNSYEQYF	TGTGCCAGCAGCTCCGGCAACTCCTACGAGCAGTACTTC
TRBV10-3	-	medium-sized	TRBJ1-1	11	CAIQGPEEAFF	TGTGCCATCCAGGGACCGGAGGAAGCTTTCTTT
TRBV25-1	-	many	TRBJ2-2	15	CASSATGSNTGELFF	TGTGCCAGCAGTGCGACAGGTTCGAACACCGGGGAGCTGTTTTTT
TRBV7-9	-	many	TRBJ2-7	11	CASSSLGEQYF	TGTGCCAGCAGCTCTCTTGGGGAGCAGTACTTC
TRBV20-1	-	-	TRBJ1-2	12	CANPGRDYGYTF	TGCGCCAACCCCGGTCGGGACTATGGCTACACCTTC
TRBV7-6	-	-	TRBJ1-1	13	CASSLEGAGEAFF	TGTGCCAGCAGCTTAGAGGGAGCAGGGGAAGCTTTCTTT